This TCR beta chain was profiled in a study of cytomegalovirus exposure and HLA in healthy donors. Regarding the study as a whole: It was taken for granted in presence/absence analyses that sequencing depth across donors was roughly uniform. The authors enumerated 150 to 200 TCR beta chains as linked to cytomegalovirus.

Concerning this clone: The antigen is undetermined.

The V gene end was trimmed by 6 bases and the J gene end by 4 bases; junction bases not matched to a gene: 4. The CDR3 covers 14 residues. Germline values: CDR1 LNHDA, CDR2 SQIVND (reference sequence). Donors showed nominal health when sampled, although they likely had unrecorded immune exposures. Primers included in the PCR were 60 Vbeta and 13 Jbeta primers. Profiled with immunoSEQ multiplex PCR; TCRdb holds only in-frame clones, not every one. The profile covers 90,000 to 140,000 clones, with approximately 16% appearing a single time and around 0.83% taken by the ten largest. This TCR came from a female donor in good health and CMV-seronegative. The chain is built from TRBV19 and TRBJ2-7; TRBD1 matches 12 bases. Sequencing used PBMCs. CDR3 residues: CASSEGQGAYEQYF. DNA for the CDR3: TGTGCCAGTAGCGAGGGACAGGGGGCTTACGAGCAGTACTTC.